Below are 4 T cell receptor beta chains sequenced from a single sample in a study of OX40 agonist ivuxolimab in advanced cancers. Repertoires were generated with immunoSEQ multiplex PCR, while TCRdb's copy carries only in-frame clones and drops some. The sample lists about 99,000 clones, around 95% occurring once. The starting material was CD4+ or CD8+ T cells sorted from blood, obtained in a trial of the OX40 agonist ivuxolimab. Source of these receptors: an adult with an advanced solid tumor such as melanoma, head and neck, liver or kidney cancer.

V is TRBV15 and J is TRBJ2-5; D ambiguous. This CDR3 has 17 amino acids. Germline-derived CDR1 and CDR2 are LNHNV and YYDKDF (reference sequence). Trimming removed 0 bases from V and 2 bases from J, with 16 bases in between. The CDR3 loop is CATSRDLGIVGQETQYF. The CDR3 bases are TGTGCCACCAGCAGAGATCTAGGGATCGTAGGGCAAGAGACCCAGTACTTC. Together with reference TRBV15 and TRBJ2-5, the CDR3 gives the full variable domain: DAMVIQNPRYQVTQFGKPVTLSCSQTLNHNVMYWYQQKSSQAPKLLFHYYDKDFNNEADTPDNFQSRRPNTSFCFLDIRSPGLGDTAMYLCATSRDLGIVGQETQYFGPGTRLLVL.

V and J are TRBV6-5 and TRBJ1-2; possible D gene TRBD1, 6 bases. The germline V gene encodes CDR1 MNHEY and CDR2 SVGAGI. The CDR3 loop spans 13 amino acids. V was clipped by 4 bases and J by 14 bases, with 20 bases between them. In DNA, the CDR3 is TGTGCCAGCAGTTGGGGTGCAGGGGATGCGATAACCTTC. As protein: CASSWGAGDAITF.

The chain has TRBV2 and TRBJ2-3; TRBD2 matches 9 bases. The CDR3 loop spans 16 amino acids. The V gene end was trimmed by 10 bases and the J gene end by 4 bases; junction bases not matched to a gene: 15. Germline values: CDR1 SNHLY, CDR2 FYNNEI. The CDR3 is CATPSMAGGRADTQYF. CDR3 coding DNA: TGTGCCACCCCTTCAATGGCGGGAGGGCGAGCAGATACGCAGTATTTT.

J is TRBJ1-2 and V is TRBV19; D is uncertain. Trimming cost V 9 bases and J 6 bases, with 5 bases left between them. The V gene's germline CDR1 is LNHDA and CDR2 SQIVND (reference sequence). The CDR3 is 9 residues long. In DNA, the CDR3 is TGTGCCAGGACCCATGGCTACACCTTC. This translates into CARTHGYTF.